The 18 T cell receptor beta chains presented below share a single source sample, sequenced in a study of cytotoxic CD8 clonotypes in ibrutinib-treated CLL. Measured with immunoSEQ multiplex PCR; TCRdb has only the in-frame clones, and not every one. This table has around 310,000 clones, roughly 85% appearing once. The source was PBMCs, collected before ibrutinib treatment. The source is a human donor with chronic lymphocytic leukemia.

The chain links TRBV2 to TRBJ2-3, with 10 bases identical to TRBD2. This CDR3 spans 17 amino acids. Germline assignment: CDR1 SNHLY and CDR2 FYNNEI. With V trimmed by 5 bases and J by 6 bases, 14 bases remained unmatched. This CDR3 reads CASSPRRLAGYLDTQYF. As DNA, the CDR3 is TGTGCCAGCAGTCCTAGACGACTAGCGGGCTACCTTGATACGCAGTATTTT.

This chain links TRBV9 with TRBJ2-7, with D possibly TRBD2 on 5 matching bases. V was trimmed by 0 bases and J by 3 bases, leaving 16 bases between them. The germline V gene has CDR1 SGDLS and CDR2 YYNGEE. This CDR3 contains 16 residues. The CDR3 protein is CASSVGGIVGDYEQYF. The DNA of the CDR3 is TGTGCCAGCAGCGTAGGCGGTATAGTGGGAGACTACGAGCAGTACTTC.

This clone has a single count. The chain employs TRBV18 and TRBJ1-1; no clear D gene. This CDR3 region has 15 residues. Trimming left V 1 base short and J 0 bases short, with 9 bases between. Germline-derived CDR1 and CDR2 are KGHSH and LQKENI. Here the CDR3 reads CASSPRSDLNTEAFF. The CDR3 coding sequence is TGTGCCAGCTCACCACGGTCGGACCTGAACACTGAAGCTTTCTTT. Full variable domain (outside the CDR3, taken from reference TRBV18 and TRBJ1-1): NAGVMQNPRHLVRRRGQEARLRCSPMKGHSHVYWYRQLPEEGLKFMVYLQKENIIDESGMPKERFSAEFPKEGPSILRIQQVVRGDSAAYFCASSPRSDLNTEAFFGQGTRLTVV.

The J gene is TRBJ2-1, the V gene TRBV25-1; 7 nucleotides align to TRBD2. Germline V gene sequence: CDR1 MGHDK, CDR2 SYGVNS. The CDR3 contains 16 residues. Trimming removed 2 bases from V and 9 bases from J; junction bases left unmatched: 13. The DNA for the CDR3 is TGTGCCAGCAGTGAAGAGAGCGGGATATACCTTGGTGAGCAGTTCTTC. Translation: CASSEESGIYLGEQFF.

This chain connects TRBV2 to TRBJ2-7, with D perhaps TRBD1 (6 bases). The CDR3 is 13 amino acids. Trimming took 4 bases from V and 5 from J, leaving 12 bases between them. The germline V gene encodes CDR1 SNHLY and CDR2 FYNNEI. The CDR3 DNA reads TGTGCCAGCAGTGTGTGGGGGCGTAACGAGCAGTACTTC. Translated, it gives CASSVWGRNEQYF.

Points on this clone: Other DNA variants within this sample encode the same CDR3. The chain has TRBV9 and TRBJ2-7, with TRBD2 matching over 12 bases. CDR3 length equals 15 residues. Germline trimming cut 4 bases from V and 1 base from J; bases unmatched to any gene: 3. CDR1 is SGDLS and CDR2 is YYNGEE in the germline V gene. The CDR3 protein is CASSLGTSGSYEQYF. In DNA form, the CDR3 reads TGTGCCAGCAGCCTCGGGACTAGCGGGTCCTACGAGCAGTACTTC.

J is TRBJ2-7 and V is TRBV20-1, with D unclear. The CDR3 is made up of 11 amino acids. The germline V gene encodes CDR1 DFQATT and CDR2 SNEGSKA (reference sequence). The ends were cut back, 7 bases at V and 0 bases at J, with 7 bases in the middle. CDR3 coding DNA: TGCAGTGTTCGGACCTCCTACGAGCAGTACTTC. Amino acid sequence: CSVRTSYEQYF.

The chain combines TRBV7-6 with TRBJ1-4; 8 bases line up with TRBD1. In germline, CDR1 is SGHVS, CDR2 FNYEAQ. This CDR3 has 14 residues. V shed 6 bases and J 8 bases; nucleotides not matched to a gene: 8. CDR3 protein: CASSLQGDREKLFF. The CDR3 region has the DNA TGTGCCAGCAGTCTACAGGGGGATCGGGAAAAACTGTTTTTT.

The gene calls are TRBV15 and TRBJ1-4; possible D gene TRBD1, 5 bases. The CDR3 spans 17 residues. Germline V gene lookup returns CDR1 LNHNV and CDR2 YYDKDF (reference sequence). V dropped 5 bases and J dropped 8 bases, with 24 bases sitting between them. This chain's CDR3 is CATSGRQGGSGREKLFF. CDR3 DNA sequence: TGTGCCACCAGCGGCCGGCAGGGCGGTAGTGGTAGGGAAAAACTGTTTTTT.

The gene calls are TRBV2 and TRBJ2-7, with no clear D. V lost 5 bases, J lost 2 bases, and 7 bases lay in between. The germline V gene has CDR1 SNHLY and CDR2 FYNNEI. The CDR3 loop spans 12 amino acids. This CDR3 is CASSTDTYEQYF. CDR3 nucleotide sequence: TGTGCCAGCAGTACCGATACCTACGAGCAGTACTTC.

A word on this clone: One end of the junction is discordant with germline, which a read error may explain. The gene calls are TRBV7-7 and TRBJ2-1; TRBD1 is a possible D gene (6 bases). Looked up from germline, CDR1 is SSHAT and CDR2 is FNYEAQ (reference sequence). This CDR3 spans 14 amino acids. This CDR3 reads CASSLIAGADEQFF. DNA of the CDR3: TGTGCTAGCAGCTTAATTGCAGGGGCGGATGAGCAGTTCTTC. Full variable domain (outside the CDR3, taken from reference TRBV7-7 and TRBJ2-1): GAGVSQSPRYKVTKRGQDVTLRCDPISSHATLYWYQQALGQGPEFLTYFNYEAQPDKSGLPSDRFSAERPEGSISTLTIQRTEQRDSAMYRCASSLIAGADEQFFGPGTRLTVL.

This chain connects TRBV6-5 to TRBJ2-1; D is tentatively TRBD1 or TRBD2 (6 bases each). The CDR3 has 15 amino acids. Germline values: CDR1 MNHEY, CDR2 SVGAGI. V dropped 5 bases and J dropped 6 bases, with 17 bases sitting between them. CDR3 protein: CASSPRGTNANEQFF. CDR3 DNA: TGTGCCAGCAGTCCTCGGGGGACAAACGCCAATGAGCAGTTCTTC.

The chain combines TRBV9 with TRBJ2-3, with TRBD2 as a possible D gene (5 bases). V was pared by 0 bases and J by 6 bases, with 11 bases between. Germline V gives CDR1 SGDLS, CDR2 YYNGEE. The CDR3 consists of 14 residues. The CDR3 nucleotides are TGTGCCAGCAGCGTAGCTAGGGAGCTGGATACGCAGTATTTT. This encodes CASSVARELDTQYF. Full variable domain (missing parts from reference TRBV9 and TRBJ2-3): DSGVTQTPKHLITATGQRVTLRCSPRSGDLSVYWYQQSLDQGLQFLIQYYNGEERAKGNILERFSAQQFPDLHSELNLSSLELGDSALYFCASSVARELDTQYFGPGTRLTVL.

The V gene is TRBV7-6, the J gene TRBJ2-7, with TRBD2 matching 9 bases. The V segment lost 1 base and the J segment 6 bases; nucleotides outside the gene matches: 4. The length of the CDR3 is 14 residues. The germline CDR1 and CDR2 sequences are SGHVS and FNYEAQ. CDR3 sequence (DNA): TGTGCCAGCAGCTTAGTAGGTAGCGGGGGCGAGCAGTACTTC. Encoded protein: CASSLVGSGGEQYF.

The chain joins TRBV6-1 to TRBJ2-7, with no clear D. Trimming removed 2 bases from V and 6 bases from J, with 11 bases in between. The germline CDR1 and CDR2 sequences are MNHNS and SASEGT. The CDR3 loop spans 13 amino acids. CDR3 nucleotides: TGTGCCAGCAGTGAAAAGGGATCCATCGAGCAGTACTTC. Its protein product is CASSEKGSIEQYF.

The chain combines TRBV30 with TRBJ2-7, with 15 bases lining up with TRBD2. Germline lookup yields CDR1 GTSNPN and CDR2 SVGIG (reference sequence). The CDR3 length is 19 residues. Trimming removed 0 bases from V and 4 bases from J; junction bases left unmatched: 13. CDR3 sequence (DNA): TGTGCCTGGAGTGTACGTTCGTGGACTAGCGGGAGGGGTTCGTACGAGCAGTACTTC. This sequence encodes CAWSVRSWTSGRGSYEQYF. Filled out from reference TRBV30 and TRBJ2-7, the complete variable domain reads SQTIHQWPATLVQPVGSPLSLECTVEGTSNPNLYWYRQAAGRGLQLLFYSVGIGQISSEVPQNLSASRPQDRQFILSSKKLLLSDSGFYLCAWSVRSWTSGRGSYEQYFGPGTRLTVT.

This chain uses TRBV28 with TRBJ2-1; either TRBD1 or TRBD2 may fit D (5 bases each). V lost 5 bases and J 6 bases, leaving 14 bases between the germline ends. The germline gives CDR1 MDHEN, CDR2 SYDVKM. The CDR3 spans 14 residues. The CDR3 sequence is CASSEPGRTNEQFF. The CDR3 DNA sequence: TGTGCCAGCAGTGAACCGGGACGGACCAATGAGCAGTTCTTC.

This chain links TRBV4-2 with TRBJ2-5; D not resolved. The germline CDR1 and CDR2 sequences are LGHNA and YNFKEQ. Trimming took off 4 bases at V and 2 bases at J, with 14 bases between the two ends. The CDR3 extends over 15 amino acids. The CDR3 here is CASSLTKTAQETQYF. As DNA, the CDR3 is TGTGCCAGCAGCCTCACTAAGACCGCACAAGAGACCCAGTACTTC.